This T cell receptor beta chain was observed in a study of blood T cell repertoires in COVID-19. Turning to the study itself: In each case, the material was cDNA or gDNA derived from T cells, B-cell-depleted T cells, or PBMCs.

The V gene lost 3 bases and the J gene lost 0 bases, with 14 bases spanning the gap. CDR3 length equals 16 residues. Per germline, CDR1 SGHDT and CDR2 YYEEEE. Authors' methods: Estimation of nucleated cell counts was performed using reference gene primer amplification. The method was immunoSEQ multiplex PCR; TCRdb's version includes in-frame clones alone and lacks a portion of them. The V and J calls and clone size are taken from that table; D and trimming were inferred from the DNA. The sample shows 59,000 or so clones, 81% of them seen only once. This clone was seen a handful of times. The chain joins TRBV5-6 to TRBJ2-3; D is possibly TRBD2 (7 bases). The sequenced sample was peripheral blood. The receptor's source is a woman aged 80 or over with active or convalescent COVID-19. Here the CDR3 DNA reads TGTGCCAGCAGCTGGGGAGGGGGAAGTAGCACAGATACGCAGTATTTT. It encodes CASSWGGGSSTDTQYF. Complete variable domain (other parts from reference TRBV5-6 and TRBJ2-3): DAGVTQSPTHLIKTRGQQVTLRCSPKSGHDTVSWYQQALGQGPQFIFQYYEEEERQRGNFPDRFSGHQFPNYSSELNVNALLLGDSALYLCASSWGGGSSTDTQYFGPGTRLTVL.